What follows is one T cell receptor (beta chain) and its context. As yet, its antigen is unknown. The related graft donor's blood sample was taken on the day of bone marrow donation. Trimming removed 3 bases from V and 8 bases from J; junction bases left unmatched: 5. The CDR3 covers 16 residues. Germline V gene lookup returns CDR1 SGHTA and CDR2 FQGNSA. The data originate from a study of T cells after posttransplantation cyclophosphamide. Study results and caveats: Later post-transplant blood repertoires were often dominated by donor CD8+ memory clones. Recipient CMV seropositivity and CMV reactivation strongly tracked TRB clonality. Tissue-infiltrating T cells from skin or gut overlapped little with blood T cells.

Clones were read by immunoSEQ multiplex PCR, and TCRdb kept only the in-frame ones, dropping some. The sample records some 9,200 clones, nearly 90% being singletons. The receptor comes from a woman aged 55-69 years in good health, CMV-negative, and a related stem cell transplant donor. The sample comprised memory CD4+ T cells sorted from PBMCs. This chain links TRBV7-2 with TRBJ2-1; 15 bases align to TRBD2. CDR3 loop: CASSLGLAGGYDEQFF. CDR3 bases: TGTGCCAGCAGCTTGGGACTAGCGGGGGGCTATGATGAGCAGTTCTTC.